The rows below give T cell receptor beta chains drawn from one sample of a study of T cell changes during pregnancy in multiple sclerosis. Assay: immunoSEQ multiplex PCR; the TCRdb copy retains only in-frame clones and omits some. The sample yields tens of thousands of clones, 90% to 95% seen once. The sequenced sample was CD4+ T cells from peripheral blood mononuclear cells, obtained after pregnancy. The receptors come from a female donor with multiple sclerosis, enrolled in a pregnancy study. CDR3s include the opening cysteine and the closing phenylalanine or tryptophan. The order of the fields is clone size, J gene, D gene, V gene, CDR3 DNA, CDR3 protein. D genes are given only for firm matches. Expanded clones get a size class; other rows say once, few or many, or leave the size out.

abundance: -; j_gene: TRBJ2-5; d_gene: -; v_gene: TRBV15; CDR3nt: TGTGCCACCAGCAGAGACCGCGGGACAGTCCAAGAGACCCAGTACTTC; CDR3aa: CATSRDRGTVQETQYF
abundance: -; j_gene: TRBJ2-7; d_gene: TRBD2; v_gene: TRBV7-9; CDR3nt: TGTGCCAGCAGCCCTTCCACCGGGACTAGCGGGAGGAAGGACGAGCAGTACTTC; CDR3aa: CASSPSTGTSGRKDEQYF
abundance: -; j_gene: TRBJ2-7; d_gene: TRBD2; v_gene: TRBV15; CDR3nt: TGTGCCACCAGCAGAGCAATCGGGGGGGCCTACGAGCAGTACTTC; CDR3aa: CATSRAIGGAYEQYF
abundance: -; j_gene: TRBJ2-5; d_gene: -; v_gene: TRBV29-1; CDR3nt: TGCAGCGTTCGGACAGCCCAAGAGACCCAGTACTTC; CDR3aa: CSVRTAQETQYF
abundance: -; j_gene: TRBJ1-2; d_gene: -; v_gene: TRBV25-1; CDR3nt: TGTGCCAGCAGTCGTGGGGGCTCCTATGGCTACACCTTC; CDR3aa: CASSRGGSYGYTF
abundance: -; j_gene: TRBJ2-2; d_gene: TRBD2; v_gene: TRBV5-1; CDR3nt: TGCGCCAGCAGCGAACAGACTAGCGGGAGTATCGGGGAGCTGTTTTTT; CDR3aa: CASSEQTSGSIGELFF
abundance: -; j_gene: TRBJ2-7; d_gene: TRBD2; v_gene: TRBV28; CDR3nt: TGTGCCAGCAGTTTGATAATTAGCGGGAGCACCGAGCAGTACTTC; CDR3aa: CASSLIISGSTEQYF
abundance: -; j_gene: TRBJ2-5; d_gene: TRBD1; v_gene: TRBV27; CDR3nt: TGTGCCAGCAGTTTACTGACAGGGGAGACCCAGTACTTC; CDR3aa: CASSLLTGETQYF
abundance: -; j_gene: TRBJ2-1; d_gene: TRBD1; v_gene: TRBV6-5; CDR3nt: TGTGCCAGCAGTTCCGACACGAGGGGGCGCATCCATGAGCAGTTCTTC; CDR3aa: CASSSDTRGRIHEQFF
abundance: -; j_gene: TRBJ2-1; d_gene: TRBD2; v_gene: TRBV6-5; CDR3nt: TGTGCCAGCAGTCCCTCGGCGGGAGAGCGTGAGCAGTTCTTC; CDR3aa: CASSPSAGEREQFF
abundance: -; j_gene: TRBJ2-1; d_gene: TRBD1; v_gene: TRBV28; CDR3nt: TGTGCCAGCAGTTTCTATGGACTACGCGGGACAGGTGAGCAGTTCTTC; CDR3aa: CASSFYGLRGTGEQFF
abundance: -; j_gene: TRBJ2-3; d_gene: -; v_gene: TRBV23-1; CDR3nt: TGCGCCAGCAGTCAAGTAACACCCTGTTCAAAGTATTTT; CDR3aa: CASSQVTPCSKYF
abundance: -; j_gene: TRBJ2-5; d_gene: -; v_gene: TRBV6-5; CDR3nt: TGTGCCAGCAGGCCGATTAGCGTTTACCAAGAGACCCAGTACTTC; CDR3aa: CASRPISVYQETQYF
abundance: once; j_gene: TRBJ1-4; d_gene: -; v_gene: TRBV2; CDR3nt: TGTGCCAGCAGTGAAGCGCTTCTTGGGGGGGCCACTAATGAAAAACTGTTTTTT; CDR3aa: CASSEALLGGATNEKLFF
abundance: -; j_gene: TRBJ2-7; d_gene: -; v_gene: TRBV25-1; CDR3nt: TGTGCCAGCAGTGGGGGGGGGACACTGACCTACGAGCAGTACTTC; CDR3aa: CASSGGGTLTYEQYF
abundance: -; j_gene: TRBJ2-6; d_gene: -; v_gene: TRBV19; CDR3nt: TGTGCCAGTAGTATAGCAGGTGGATCTGGGGCCAACGTCCTGACTTTC; CDR3aa: CASSIAGGSGANVLTF
abundance: once; j_gene: TRBJ2-5; d_gene: TRBD2; v_gene: TRBV6-5; CDR3nt: TGTGCCAGCAGTCCACTAGCGGGAGGGCCGGTGGCCCAGTACTTC; CDR3aa: CASSPLAGGPVAQYF
abundance: -; j_gene: TRBJ2-1; d_gene: TRBD2; v_gene: TRBV19; CDR3nt: TGTGCCAGTAGTCGGACTAGCGGGAGTCGCGGAACAGGGAACAATGAGCAGTTCTTC; CDR3aa: CASSRTSGSRGTGNNEQFF
abundance: -; j_gene: TRBJ2-3; d_gene: -; v_gene: TRBV2; CDR3nt: TGTGCCAGCAGTAGGGGAGGAGGTGTGGATACGCAGTATTTT; CDR3aa: CASSRGGGVDTQYF
abundance: -; j_gene: TRBJ2-7; d_gene: -; v_gene: TRBV15; CDR3nt: TGTGCCACCAGCAGAGAGACAGCTGAGCAGTACTTC; CDR3aa: CATSRETAEQYF
abundance: -; j_gene: TRBJ1-4; d_gene: -; v_gene: TRBV18; CDR3nt: TGTGCCAGCTCACCACGGACAGCAACTAATGAAAAACTGTTTTTT; CDR3aa: CASSPRTATNEKLFF
abundance: -; j_gene: TRBJ2-7; d_gene: TRBD1; v_gene: TRBV7-9; CDR3nt: TGTGCCAGCAGCTTAGTGCGAGGGGGCTGGGGATCCTACGAGCAGTACTTC; CDR3aa: CASSLVRGGWGSYEQYF
abundance: -; j_gene: TRBJ2-7; d_gene: -; v_gene: TRBV11-3; CDR3nt: TGTGCCAGCAGCTCAGAGAGCGGCAGCCGGCAGTACTTC; CDR3aa: CASSSESGSRQYF
abundance: -; j_gene: TRBJ2-2; d_gene: -; v_gene: TRBV21-1; CDR3nt: TGTGCCAGCAGCAAAGTCTTCCGGGAGCTGTTTTTT; CDR3aa: CASSKVFRELFF
abundance: -; j_gene: TRBJ2-1; d_gene: TRBD2; v_gene: TRBV7-2; CDR3nt: TGTGCCAGCAGCACCGACCTAGCGGGAGGCATCGATGAGCAGTTCTTC; CDR3aa: CASSTDLAGGIDEQFF
abundance: -; j_gene: TRBJ1-1; d_gene: TRBD1; v_gene: TRBV6-5; CDR3nt: TGTGCCAGTAGCACGACAGGGAGGTTAGAAGCTTTCTTT; CDR3aa: CASSTTGRLEAFF
abundance: -; j_gene: TRBJ2-7; d_gene: -; v_gene: TRBV6-8; CDR3nt: TGTGCCAGCTCCCTCAAAGAGGGCAACGAGCAGTACTTC; CDR3aa: CASSLKEGNEQYF
abundance: -; j_gene: TRBJ2-2; d_gene: -; v_gene: TRBV20-1; CDR3nt: TGCAGTGCTCCCTCGACCGGGGAGCTGTTTTTT; CDR3aa: CSAPSTGELFF
abundance: -; j_gene: TRBJ2-5; d_gene: TRBD1; v_gene: TRBV9; CDR3nt: TGTGCCAGCAGCGTAGCTTTAAAGGGGGCGCAAGAGACCCAGTACTTC; CDR3aa: CASSVALKGAQETQYF
abundance: once; j_gene: TRBJ2-7; d_gene: TRBD2; v_gene: TRBV19; CDR3nt: TGTGCCAGTAGTCTACTAGCGGGAGCCTACGAGCAGTACTTC; CDR3aa: CASSLLAGAYEQYF
abundance: -; j_gene: TRBJ2-5; d_gene: TRBD2; v_gene: TRBV6-1; CDR3nt: TGTGCCAGCACCCGGGGGACTATCCAAGAGACCCAGTACTTC; CDR3aa: CASTRGTIQETQYF
abundance: once; j_gene: TRBJ2-3; d_gene: TRBD2; v_gene: TRBV12-5; CDR3nt: TGTGCTAGTGGTTTGGGGGCTAGCGGGAGAGATACGCAGTATTTT; CDR3aa: CASGLGASGRDTQYF
abundance: -; j_gene: TRBJ2-7; d_gene: TRBD2; v_gene: TRBV2; CDR3nt: TGTGCCAGCAGTTCCCCCCCTTTACTAGCGGGAGTCCCGGCGCAGTACTTC; CDR3aa: CASSSPPLLAGVPAQYF
abundance: -; j_gene: TRBJ1-2; d_gene: TRBD1; v_gene: TRBV28; CDR3nt: TGTGCCAGCAGTCCAAACCTAGACAGGGGTGGCTACACCTTC; CDR3aa: CASSPNLDRGGYTF
abundance: -; j_gene: TRBJ2-3; d_gene: TRBD2; v_gene: TRBV28; CDR3nt: TGTGCCAGCAGCTTAGCGGGAGTTGTAGATACGCAGTATTTT; CDR3aa: CASSLAGVVDTQYF
abundance: -; j_gene: TRBJ2-7; d_gene: -; v_gene: TRBV7-2; CDR3nt: TGTGCCAGCAGCTCCAACAGAGCATCCTACGAGCAGTACTTC; CDR3aa: CASSSNRASYEQYF
abundance: -; j_gene: TRBJ2-7; d_gene: -; v_gene: TRBV4-2; CDR3nt: TGTGCCAGCAGCCAAGATCCTCCCACCTTGACAGGATCCTCCTACGAGCAGTACTTC; CDR3aa: CASSQDPPTLTGSSYEQYF
abundance: -; j_gene: TRBJ2-5; d_gene: TRBD1; v_gene: TRBV25-1; CDR3nt: TGTGCCAGCAGTTCCCGGACAGGACTTCTAAAAGAGACCCAGTACTTC; CDR3aa: CASSSRTGLLKETQYF
abundance: -; j_gene: TRBJ2-4; d_gene: TRBD2; v_gene: TRBV7-9; CDR3nt: TGTGCCAGCAGCTTAGGGGGACTAGCGGGGGGAGCCAAAAACATTCAGTACTTC; CDR3aa: CASSLGGLAGGAKNIQYF
abundance: -; j_gene: TRBJ2-1; d_gene: -; v_gene: TRBV28; CDR3nt: TGTGCCAGCAAACAGACCGACTCCTACAATGAGCAGTTCTTC; CDR3aa: CASKQTDSYNEQFF
abundance: -; j_gene: TRBJ2-7; d_gene: TRBD2; v_gene: TRBV7-8; CDR3nt: TGTGCCAGCAGCTTTGCCACCGCTACGACTAGCGGGAAATCCTACGAGCAGTACTTC; CDR3aa: CASSFATATTSGKSYEQYF
abundance: -; j_gene: TRBJ2-3; d_gene: TRBD1; v_gene: TRBV5-1; CDR3nt: TGCGCCAGCAGCTCCAAGGACAGGGGCAGCACAGATACGCAGTATTTT; CDR3aa: CASSSKDRGSTDTQYF
abundance: once; j_gene: TRBJ2-7; d_gene: TRBD2; v_gene: TRBV28; CDR3nt: TGTGCCAGCAGTTTACGCGGGAGGGCCCTCTACGAGCAGTACTTC; CDR3aa: CASSLRGRALYEQYF
abundance: -; j_gene: TRBJ1-1; d_gene: -; v_gene: TRBV7-9; CDR3nt: TGTGCCAGCAGCTTATACGGGACACCGAACACTGAAGCTTTCTTT; CDR3aa: CASSLYGTPNTEAFF
abundance: -; j_gene: TRBJ2-2; d_gene: TRBD2; v_gene: TRBV4-3; CDR3nt: TGCGCCAGCAGGACTGGACTAGCCTCGGCCGGGGAGCTGTTTTTT; CDR3aa: CASRTGLASAGELFF
abundance: -; j_gene: TRBJ2-4; d_gene: -; v_gene: TRBV15; CDR3nt: TGTGCCACCAGCAGAGATCGGCAGGGGCGTGTGTACTTC; CDR3aa: CATSRDRQGRVYF
abundance: -; j_gene: TRBJ2-3; d_gene: -; v_gene: TRBV19; CDR3nt: TGTGCCAGTAGTATAGGAGGCACAGATACGCAGTATTTT; CDR3aa: CASSIGGTDTQYF